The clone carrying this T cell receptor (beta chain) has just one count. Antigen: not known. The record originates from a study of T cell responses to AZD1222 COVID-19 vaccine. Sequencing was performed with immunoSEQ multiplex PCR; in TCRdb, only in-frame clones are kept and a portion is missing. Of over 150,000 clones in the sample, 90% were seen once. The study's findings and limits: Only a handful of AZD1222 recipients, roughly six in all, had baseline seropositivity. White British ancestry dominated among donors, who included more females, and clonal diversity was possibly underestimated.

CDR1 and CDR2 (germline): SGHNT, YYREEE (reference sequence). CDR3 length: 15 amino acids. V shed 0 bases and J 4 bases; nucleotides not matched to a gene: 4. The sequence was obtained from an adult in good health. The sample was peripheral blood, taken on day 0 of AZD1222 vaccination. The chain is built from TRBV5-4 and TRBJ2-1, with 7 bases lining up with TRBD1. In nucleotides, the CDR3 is TGTGCCAGCAGCTTGGACAGGGGTCTATACAATGAGCAGTTCTTC. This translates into CASSLDRGLYNEQFF.